This TCR beta chain was obtained from a study of T cell responses to AZD1222 COVID-19 vaccine. A remark on this clone: Its matching antigen is unknown.

Study findings and constraints: Compared with day 0, the breadth and depth of the Spike-specific TCR repertoire rose significantly after two doses of AZD1222.

There are 11 residues in the CDR3. Germline CDR1 and CDR2: MDHEN and SYDVKM. V lost 5 bases to trimming and J lost 6 bases, with 6 bases between them. Sequencing was performed with immunoSEQ multiplex PCR; in TCRdb, only in-frame clones are kept and a portion is missing. The sample lists about 92,000 clones, 88% occurring once. The specimen was peripheral blood, collected on day 0 of AZD1222 vaccination. The receptor was derived from an adult in good health. This sequence joins TRBV28 and TRBJ2-3, with D unresolved. The CDR3: CASSPRDTQYF. The CDR3 nucleotides read TGTGCCAGCAGTCCGAGGGATACGCAGTATTTT.